The 28 T cell receptor beta chains listed next were all sequenced from one sample in a study of CD8 T cells in Susac syndrome. RNA totalling about 0.5 to 1 ug underwent reverse transcription with random hexamers. TCRdb re-derived calls from the immunoSEQ multiplex PCR reads in MiXCR, one entry per CDR3 protein. The sample includes around 170,000 distinct CDR3 sequences, 95% of them seen just once. The sample taken for sequencing was CD8+ T cells from PBMCs. The receptor set was obtained from a human donor with Susac syndrome.

The chain has TRBV20-1 and TRBJ2-7, with D perhaps matching TRBD1 (6 bases). Germline V gene lookup returns CDR1 DFQATT and CDR2 SNEGSKA (reference sequence). V shed 0 bases and J shed 1 base, with 13 bases lying between them. The CDR3 extends over 15 amino acids. The CDR3 is CSARDKTGVSYEQYF. DNA of the CDR3: TGCAGTGCTAGAGATAAGACAGGAGTATCCTACGAGCAGTACTTC.

The genes are TRBV13 and TRBJ2-3, with 14 bases that match TRBD2. V shed 5 bases, J shed 5 bases, and the junction held 6 bases outside the gene matches. The CDR3 consists of 16 residues. Germline V CDR1 and CDR2: PRHDT, FYEKMQ (reference sequence). DNA of the CDR3: TGTGCCAGCAGCCTCGCGACTAGCGGGGGGGGAGATACGCAGTATTTT. Protein product: CASSLATSGGGDTQYF.

V and J are TRBV9 and TRBJ2-1; tentative D call: TRBD2 (5 bases). The V gene's germline CDR1 is SGDLS and CDR2 YYNGEE. The germline V and J ends were trimmed by 0 bases and 8 bases, with 6 bases remaining between them. The CDR3 is made up of 12 amino acids. CDR3 protein: CASSVAEDEQFF. Written as DNA, the CDR3 is TGTGCCAGCAGCGTAGCGGAGGATGAGCAGTTCTTC.

A single count supports this clonotype. CDR3 nucleotide sequence: TGCGCCAGCAGTAAGATTGCAACTAATGAAAAACTGTTTTTT. As protein: CASSKIATNEKLFF. The chain has TRBV4-1 and TRBJ1-4; D is unclear. Germline values: CDR1 MGHRA, CDR2 YSYEKL. The CDR3 consists of 14 residues. Trimming stripped 6 bases from V and 0 bases from J, with 8 bases between.

The chain combines TRBV28 with TRBJ2-2; a weak D match, TRBD2 (6 bases). Trimming cost V 7 bases and J 5 bases, with 11 bases left between them. The CDR3 sequence is 13 residues long. Germline V gene data show CDR1 as MDHEN and CDR2 as SYDVKM. Here the CDR3 DNA reads TGTGCCAGCACTATCGGAGGGACCGGGGAGCTGTTTTTT. This translates into CASTIGGTGELFF.

The chain carries TRBV5-1 and TRBJ2-7; D perhaps matches TRBD2 (6 bases). Germline CDR1 is SGHRS and CDR2 is YFSETQ. CDR3 size: 14 residues. V lost 4 bases and J 5 bases, leaving 16 bases between the germline ends. The DNA of the CDR3 is TGCGCCAGCAGCCTTGCGGGAAGGTGGGACGAGCAGTACTTC. It specifies CASSLAGRWDEQYF.

This rearrangement joins TRBV19 to TRBJ2-7; 8 nucleotides agree with TRBD1. With V trimmed by 8 bases and J by 3 bases, 6 bases remained unmatched. This CDR3 has 13 amino acids. CDR1 is LNHDA and CDR2 is SQIVND in the germline V gene (reference sequence). The CDR3 DNA reads TGTGCCAGTCAGGCCAGGGGGCGCTACGAGCAGTACTTC. It specifies CASQARGRYEQYF.

CDR3 nucleotides: TGTGCCAGCAGCCTAACTAGGACAGGGGAAGCTTTCTTT. Protein product: CASSLTRTGEAFF. The chain joins TRBV2 to TRBJ1-1; 8 bases are shared with TRBD1. The germline V gene encodes CDR1 SNHLY and CDR2 FYNNEI. J lost 8 bases, V lost 6 bases, and 8 bases had no gene match. This CDR3 spans 13 amino acids. Full variable domain (remainder filled in from reference TRBV2 and TRBJ1-1): EPEVTQTPSHQVTQMGQEVILRCVPISNHLYFYWYRQILGQKVEFLVSFYNNEISEKSEIFDDQFSVERPDGSNFTLKIRSTKLEDSAMYFCASSLTRTGEAFFGQGTRLTVV.

The chain links TRBV4-1 to TRBJ1-1; D might be TRBD1 (6 bases). Germline loops: CDR1 MGHRA, CDR2 YSYEKL. The V end lost 5 bases, the J end lost 4 bases, and 11 bases lay between the germline ends. The CDR3 runs to 13 residues. DNA of the CDR3: TGCGCCAGCAGCTTAAAAGGGGGCACTGAAGCTTTCTTT. Translated, it gives CASSLKGGTEAFF.

V and J are TRBV6-5 and TRBJ1-1, with D maybe TRBD1 (6 bases). In germline, CDR1 is MNHEY, CDR2 SVGAGI. The CDR3 loop spans 14 amino acids. Trimming stripped 6 bases from V and 1 base from J, with 12 bases between. The CDR3 region has the DNA TGTGCCAGCAGGGACAGTTGGGAGAACACTGAAGCTTTCTTT. It encodes CASRDSWENTEAFF.

The chain recombines TRBV28 with TRBJ2-1; D is unresolved. V lost 3 bases, J lost 4 bases, and 13 bases lay in between. The CDR3 is 15 amino acids. Germline loops: CDR1 MDHEN, CDR2 SYDVKM. The CDR3 DNA follows: TGTGCCAGCAGTTTCAGACCCTCGAGGTACAATGAGCAGTTCTTC. It encodes CASSFRPSRYNEQFF. Together with reference TRBV28 and TRBJ2-1, the CDR3 gives the full variable domain: DVKVTQSSRYLVKRTGEKVFLECVQDMDHENMFWYRQDPGLGLRLIYFSYDVKMKEKGDIPEGYSVSREKKERFSLILESASTNQTSMYLCASSFRPSRYNEQFFGPGTRLTVL.

The V and J genes are TRBV24-1 and TRBJ1-2; D is unresolved. The CDR3 extends over 12 amino acids. Germline CDR1 and CDR2: KGHDR and SFDVKD. Trimming stripped 10 bases from V and 0 bases from J, with 8 bases between. CDR3 coding DNA: TGTGCCACGAAGTTAGCTAACTATGGCTACACCTTC. Protein sequence: CATKLANYGYTF.

The V and J genes are TRBV5-4 and TRBJ2-2, with D unclear. Germline values: CDR1 SGHNT, CDR2 YYREEE (reference sequence). The V end was cut by 0 bases, the J end by 5 bases, with 11 bases between. CDR3 length equals 15 residues. CDR3 loop: CASSLVKGSTGELFF. The CDR3 bases are TGTGCCAGCAGCTTGGTAAAAGGGTCAACCGGGGAGCTGTTTTTT.

This clonotype appeared once. V is TRBV29-1 and J is TRBJ2-7, with 7 bases matching TRBD1. This CDR3 has 17 amino acids. The V and J ends lost 0 bases and 6 bases, in that order; junction bases with no gene match: 17. Germline V lookup: CDR1 SQVTM, CDR2 ANQGSEA. CDR3 sequence (DNA): TGCAGCGTTGAAGATCTGAGGACCGGGACAGCATGGGGCGAGCAGTACTTC. Its translation is CSVEDLRTGTAWGEQYF.

This rearrangement joins TRBV5-4 to TRBJ2-1, with TRBD2 matching over 14 bases. CDR1 is SGHNT, CDR2 YYREEE, per germline (reference sequence). Trimming removed 1 base from V and 3 bases from J; junction bases left unmatched: 9. The CDR3 covers 19 residues. CDR3 nucleotide sequence: TGTGCCAGCAGCTTGAGGGGACTAGCGGGAGTTTGGGTCTACAATGAGCAGTTCTTC. Its protein product is CASSLRGLAGVWVYNEQFF.

The rearrangement links TRBV11-2 to TRBJ2-1; 9 bases are shared with TRBD2. This CDR3 comprises 15 residues. Germline loops: CDR1 SGHAT, CDR2 FQNNGV. J lost 6 bases, V lost 4 bases, and 7 bases had no gene match. CDR3 residues: CASSWGLAEINEQFF. CDR3 coding DNA: TGTGCCAGCAGCTGGGGACTAGCCGAGATCAATGAGCAGTTCTTC.

This sequence joins TRBV29-1 and TRBJ1-2; D possibly corresponds to TRBD1 (5 bases). The CDR3 is 14 residues long. Germline V CDR1 and CDR2: SQVTM, ANQGSEA. Deletions cut 7 bases from V and 0 bases from J, with 15 bases between. The CDR3 sequence: CSAYGANPNYGYTF. DNA of the CDR3: TGCAGCGCCTACGGGGCAAACCCTAACTATGGCTACACCTTC.

The chain couples TRBV7-9 to TRBJ2-3; D is unclear. The CDR3 extends over 11 amino acids. V lost 8 bases, J lost 2 bases, and 5 bases lay in between. From germline, CDR1 is SEHNR and CDR2 FQNEAQ (reference sequence). CDR3 in amino acids: CASGVTDTQYF. The CDR3 DNA reads TGTGCCAGCGGGGTCACAGATACGCAGTATTTT.

This clonotype was observed a single time. The DNA for the CDR3 is TGCAGTGCTAGAGATGGAAGATTACCGGGACACCAAGCTTTCTTT. Its protein is CSARDGRLPGHQAFF. The V and J genes are TRBV20-1 and TRBJ1-1; D may be TRBD1 (6 bases). This CDR3 contains 15 residues. V was shortened by 0 bases and J by 9 bases, with 20 bases between the two germline ends. In germline, CDR1 is DFQATT, CDR2 SNEGSKA (reference sequence).

V usage is TRBV20-1 and J usage is TRBJ2-7; D is tentatively TRBD1 or TRBD2 (7 bases each). Germline V CDR1 and CDR2: DFQATT, SNEGSKA (reference sequence). The V and J ends lost 2 bases and 7 bases respectively, with 12 bases between them. CDR3 length: 12 amino acids. The CDR3 DNA sequence: TGCAGTGCTAGACAGGGGGGGCCGGAGCAGTACTTC. Protein product: CSARQGGPEQYF.

The V gene is TRBV6-5, the J gene TRBJ1-1; D possibly corresponds to TRBD1 (5 bases). Germline lookup yields CDR1 MNHEY and CDR2 SVGAGI. This CDR3 spans 12 amino acids. With 4 bases removed from V and 3 bases from J, the gap between germline ends came to 6 bases. CDR3 DNA sequence: TGTGCCAGCAGTTCGGGGGACACTGAAGCTTTCTTT. As protein: CASSSGDTEAFF.

The chain carries TRBV19 and TRBJ2-6; D gene ambiguous. Looked up from germline, CDR1 is LNHDA and CDR2 is SQIVND (reference sequence). Trimming removed 2 bases from V and 1 base from J, with 6 bases in between. There are 15 residues in the CDR3. Here the CDR3 reads CASSISISGANVLTF. The CDR3 coding sequence is TGTGCCAGTAGTATAAGCATTTCTGGGGCCAACGTCCTGACTTTC.

This clonotype was seen a single time. This chain connects TRBV20-1 to TRBJ1-2; D may be TRBD1 (5 bases). This CDR3 comprises 11 residues. Germline lookup yields CDR1 DFQATT and CDR2 SNEGSKA (reference sequence). V lost 3 bases and J 8 bases, leaving 10 bases between the germline ends. CDR3 sequence (DNA): TGCAGTGCTAGGGGGGTGGTGGGCTACACCTTC. Its translation: CSARGVVGYTF.

This clonotype has only a few counts. The V gene is TRBV27, the J gene TRBJ2-7; 8 positions agree with TRBD1. V trimming: 2 bases; J trimming: 0 bases; junction bases outside the gene matches: 6. CDR3 length equals 16 residues. Germline lookup yields CDR1 MNHEY and CDR2 SMNVEV (reference sequence). CDR3 sequence: CASSLVGTGLSYEQYF. In nucleotides, the CDR3 is TGTGCCAGCAGTTTAGTCGGGACAGGACTCTCCTACGAGCAGTACTTC.

The chain combines TRBV7-2 with TRBJ2-3; possibly TRBD2 for D (5 bases). The CDR3 has 14 residues. V gave up 3 bases and J gave up 1 base, with 8 bases separating them. Germline lookup yields CDR1 SGHTA and CDR2 FQGNSA. This CDR3 is CASSFKAGTDTQYF. The CDR3 nucleotides are TGTGCCAGCAGCTTCAAAGCGGGCACAGATACGCAGTATTTT.

This clonotype was seen just once. The rearrangement links TRBV5-1 to TRBJ2-7; D tentatively fits TRBD1 or TRBD2 (7 bases each). From germline, CDR1 is SGHRS and CDR2 YFSETQ. V shed 0 bases and J shed 5 bases, with 12 bases lying between them. The CDR3 extends over 14 amino acids. The CDR3 protein is CASSLGQGGDEQYF. The CDR3 region has the DNA TGCGCCAGCAGCTTGGGACAGGGAGGGGACGAGCAGTACTTC.

This chain's CDR3 is CSASQVEAFF. CDR3 nucleotide sequence: TGCAGTGCGTCACAGGTGGAAGCTTTCTTT. The J gene is TRBJ1-1, the V gene TRBV20-1, with a tentative D call TRBD1 (5 bases). Germline CDR1 is DFQATT and CDR2 is SNEGSKA (reference sequence). V was shortened by 6 bases and J by 8 bases, with 10 bases between the two germline ends. CDR3 length: 10 amino acids.

The chain is built from TRBV18 and TRBJ2-1, with 10 bases matching TRBD1. The CDR3 contains 15 residues. V dropped 1 base and J dropped 6; count of bases not matched to a gene: 3. The germline V gene has CDR1 KGHSH and CDR2 LQKENI. The CDR3 loop is CASSPRGTGANEQFF. CDR3 nucleotide sequence: TGTGCCAGCTCACCACGTGGGACAGGGGCCAATGAGCAGTTCTTC. Full variable domain (outside the CDR3, taken from reference TRBV18 and TRBJ2-1): NAGVMQNPRHLVRRRGQEARLRCSPMKGHSHVYWYRQLPEEGLKFMVYLQKENIIDESGMPKERFSAEFPKEGPSILRIQQVVRGDSAAYFCASSPRGTGANEQFFGPGTRLTVL.